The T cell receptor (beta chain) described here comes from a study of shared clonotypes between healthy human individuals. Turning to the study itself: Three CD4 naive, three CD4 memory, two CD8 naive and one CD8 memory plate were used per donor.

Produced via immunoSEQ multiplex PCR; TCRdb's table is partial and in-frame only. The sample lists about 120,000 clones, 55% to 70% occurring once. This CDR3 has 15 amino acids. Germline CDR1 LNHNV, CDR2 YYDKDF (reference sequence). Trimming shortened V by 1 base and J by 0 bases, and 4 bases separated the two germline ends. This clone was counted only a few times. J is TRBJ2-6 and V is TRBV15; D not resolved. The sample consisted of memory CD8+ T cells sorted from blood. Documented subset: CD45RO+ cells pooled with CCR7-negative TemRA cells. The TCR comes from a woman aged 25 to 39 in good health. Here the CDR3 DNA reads TGTGCCACCAGCAGAGGTGACTCTGGGGCCAACGTCCTGACTTTC. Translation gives CATSRGDSGANVLTF.